This record looks at one TCR beta chain sequence and its context. CDR1 and CDR2 from the germline V gene are LGHDT and YNNKEL (reference sequence). Trimming cost V 1 base and J 3 bases, with 4 bases left between them. This CDR3 is built from 13 residues. Here immunoSEQ multiplex PCR was the method, and the copy in TCRdb shows in-frame clones only, minus some. The sample shows some 260,000 clones, under 90% of them seen only once. These data belong to a study of blood T cell repertoires in COVID-19. About the research overall: The United States, Italy and Spain were the sources of the acute and convalescent COVID-19 samples.

This TCR was sampled from a man between 40 and 49 years old who had recovered from COVID-19. The material sequenced was PBMCs or T cells enriched from blood (not recorded which). V usage is TRBV3-1 (or the pseudogene TRBV3-2) and J usage is TRBJ2-1; unclear D gene. The CDR3, as DNA: TGTGCCAGCAGCCAAGGAGACTACAATGAGCAGTTCTTC. Protein: CASSQGDYNEQFF.